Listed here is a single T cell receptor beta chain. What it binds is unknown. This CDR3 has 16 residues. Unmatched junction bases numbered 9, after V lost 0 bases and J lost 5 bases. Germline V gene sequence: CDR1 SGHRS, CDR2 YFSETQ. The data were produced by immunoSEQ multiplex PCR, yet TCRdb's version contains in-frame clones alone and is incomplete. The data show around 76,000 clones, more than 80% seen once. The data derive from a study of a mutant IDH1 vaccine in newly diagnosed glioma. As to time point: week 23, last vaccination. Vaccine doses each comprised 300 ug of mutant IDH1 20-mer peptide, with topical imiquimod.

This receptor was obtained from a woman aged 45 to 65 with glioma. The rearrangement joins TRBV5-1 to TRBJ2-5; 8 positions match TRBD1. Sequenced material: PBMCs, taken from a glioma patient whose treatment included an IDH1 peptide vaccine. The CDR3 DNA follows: TGCGCCAGCAGCTTGGCCATGGCAGGGGGCGCGGAGACCCAGTACTTC. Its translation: CASSLAMAGGAETQYF.